This T cell receptor (beta chain) stems from a study of tumor-infiltrating lymphocytes in primary liver carcinoma. Across the study: Tumors were stage T1-T3 N0M0, roughly 4 to 10 cm across. Samples had roughly 3.5 to 8 million productive TCRbeta reads, comparable between tissue types.

V shed 0 bases and J 5 bases; nucleotides not matched to a gene: 8. The germline V gene has CDR1 SQVTM and CDR2 ANQGSEA. The CDR3 contains 16 residues. A primer matching the constant region was used to make TCR beta cDNA from approximately 0.45 ug of total RNA. A slightly modified ARM-PCR protocol with three nested multiplex PCR rounds produced these TCR beta libraries. TRBV1-TRBV30 forward primers paired with a C-beta reverse primer drove the first two PCR rounds, roughly 9 cycles each. TCRdb reanalysed the multiplex PCR reads using MiXCR and keeps one entry per CDR3 protein. The table has about 96,000 distinct CDR3 sequences, around 68% seen once. Findings of the study overall: Tumors reached a significantly greater top-250-clone fraction than blood did (p = 0.039).

The table lists this clonotype with many counts. Its antigen is unidentified. Both RNA and DNA were isolated together from around 18-30 mg of bulk tissue that had not been sorted. Primary liver carcinoma, confirmed by histopathology, was surgically resected. The TCR originated in a man aged 35 to 55 with primary liver carcinoma and hepatitis B virus infection. The chain recombines TRBV29-1 with TRBJ2-1; 9 bases are a match to TRBD2. Sequenced: tumor-adjacent normal liver tissue. This CDR3 reads CSVEDFRLAVNNEQFF. As DNA, the CDR3 is TGCAGCGTTGAAGATTTTAGACTAGCGGTCAACAATGAGCAGTTCTTC.